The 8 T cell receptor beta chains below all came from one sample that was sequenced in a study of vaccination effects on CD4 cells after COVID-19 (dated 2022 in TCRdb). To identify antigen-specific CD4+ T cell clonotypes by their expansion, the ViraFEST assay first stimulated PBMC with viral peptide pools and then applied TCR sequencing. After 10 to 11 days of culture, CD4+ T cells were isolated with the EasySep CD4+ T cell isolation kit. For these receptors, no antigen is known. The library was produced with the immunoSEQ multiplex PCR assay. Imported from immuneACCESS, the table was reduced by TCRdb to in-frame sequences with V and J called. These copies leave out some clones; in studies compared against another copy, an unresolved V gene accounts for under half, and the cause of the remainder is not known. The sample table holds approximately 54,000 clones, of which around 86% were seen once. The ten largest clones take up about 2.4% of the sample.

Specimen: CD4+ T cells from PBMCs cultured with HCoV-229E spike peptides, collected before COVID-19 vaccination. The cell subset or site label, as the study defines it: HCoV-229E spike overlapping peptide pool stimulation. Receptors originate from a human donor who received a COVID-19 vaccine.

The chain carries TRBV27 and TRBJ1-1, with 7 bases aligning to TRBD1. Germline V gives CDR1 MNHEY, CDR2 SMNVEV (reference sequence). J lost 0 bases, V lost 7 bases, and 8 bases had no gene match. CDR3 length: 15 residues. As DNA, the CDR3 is TGTGCCAGCACAGGGACAGCTTCCATGAACACTGAAGCTTTCTTT. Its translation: CASTGTASMNTEAFF.

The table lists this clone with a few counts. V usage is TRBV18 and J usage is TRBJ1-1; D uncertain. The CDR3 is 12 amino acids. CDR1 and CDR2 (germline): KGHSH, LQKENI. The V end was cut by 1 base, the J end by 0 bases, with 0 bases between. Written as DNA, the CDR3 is TGTGCCAGCTCACCACTGAACACTGAAGCTTTCTTT. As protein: CASSPLNTEAFF.

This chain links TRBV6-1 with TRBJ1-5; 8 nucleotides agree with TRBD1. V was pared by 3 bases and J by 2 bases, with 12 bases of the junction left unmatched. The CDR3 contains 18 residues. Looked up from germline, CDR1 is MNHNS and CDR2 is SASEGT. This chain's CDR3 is CASSDRGQGIFGNQPQHF. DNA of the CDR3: TGTGCCAGCAGTGACCGAGGACAGGGTATATTCGGCAATCAGCCCCAGCATTTT.

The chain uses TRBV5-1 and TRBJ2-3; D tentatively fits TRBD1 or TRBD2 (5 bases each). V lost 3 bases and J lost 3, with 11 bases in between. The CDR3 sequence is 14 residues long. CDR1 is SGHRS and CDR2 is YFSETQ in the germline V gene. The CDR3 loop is CASSWGTETDTQYF. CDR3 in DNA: TGCGCCAGCAGCTGGGGGACGGAAACAGATACGCAGTATTTT. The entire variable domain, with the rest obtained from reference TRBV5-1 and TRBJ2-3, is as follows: KAGVTQTPRYLIKTRGQQVTLSCSPISGHRSVSWYQQTPGQGLQFLFEYFSETQRNKGNFPGRFSGRQFSNSRSEMNVSTLELGDSALYLCASSWGTETDTQYFGPGTRLTVL.

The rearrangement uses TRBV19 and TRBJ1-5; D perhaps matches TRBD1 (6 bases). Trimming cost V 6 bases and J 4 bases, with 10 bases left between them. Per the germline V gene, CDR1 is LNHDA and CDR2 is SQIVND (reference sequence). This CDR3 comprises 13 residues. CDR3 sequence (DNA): TGTGCCAGTAGAGACAGGAGTAATCAGCCCCAGCATTTT. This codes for CASRDRSNQPQHF.

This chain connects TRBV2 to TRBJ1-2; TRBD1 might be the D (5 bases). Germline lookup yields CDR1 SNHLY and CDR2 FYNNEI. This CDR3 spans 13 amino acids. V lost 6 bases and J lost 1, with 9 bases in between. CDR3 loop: CASRMDNNYGYTF. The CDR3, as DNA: TGTGCCAGCAGAATGGACAATAACTATGGCTACACCTTC.

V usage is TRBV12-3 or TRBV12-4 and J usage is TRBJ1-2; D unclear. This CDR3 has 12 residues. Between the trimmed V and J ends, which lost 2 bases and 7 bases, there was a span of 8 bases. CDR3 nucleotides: TGTGCCAGCAGTTTACGAGGGTTTGGCTACACCTTC. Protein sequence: CASSLRGFGYTF.

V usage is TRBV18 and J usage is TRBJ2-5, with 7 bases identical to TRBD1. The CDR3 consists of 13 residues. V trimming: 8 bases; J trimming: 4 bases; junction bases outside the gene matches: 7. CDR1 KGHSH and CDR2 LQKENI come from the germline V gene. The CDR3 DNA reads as TGTGCCAGCACCTTGACAGGGTCAGAGACCCAGTACTTC. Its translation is CASTLTGSETQYF.